Listed here are 4 T cell receptor beta chains from one sample, sequenced in a study of cytomegalovirus exposure and HLA in healthy donors. PCR was performed using 60 Vbeta and 13 Jbeta primers. Profiled with immunoSEQ multiplex PCR; TCRdb holds only in-frame clones, not every one. The table has fewer than 150,000 clones, 75% to 80% seen once; the top ten hold under 4.5%. Specimen: PBMCs. These receptors originate from a man in his late teens or twenties in good health and CMV-seronegative.

The chain links TRBV9 to TRBJ2-2, with 8 nucleotides matching TRBD1. With V trimmed by 0 bases and J by 0 bases, 4 bases remained unmatched. The CDR3 contains 17 residues. Germline loops: CDR1 SGDLS, CDR2 YYNGEE. The CDR3 loop is CASSVARQGTNTGELFF. CDR3 in DNA: TGTGCCAGCAGCGTAGCTAGACAGGGGACGAACACCGGGGAGCTGTTTTTT.

V gene TRBV5-5 combines with J gene TRBJ1-2, with a weak D call TRBD1 (5 bases). V shed 4 bases and J shed 6 bases, with 13 bases lying between them. This CDR3 spans 13 amino acids. The germline V gene has CDR1 SGHKS and CDR2 YYEKEE (reference sequence). CDR3 nucleotides: TGTGCCAGCAGCCATGGGGGGAAAAATGGCTACACCTTC. It translates to CASSHGGKNGYTF.

The chain couples TRBV5-4 to TRBJ1-4, with D perhaps TRBD1 (6 bases). CDR1 SGHNT and CDR2 YYREEE come from the germline V gene (reference sequence). This CDR3 has 16 residues. V was cut by 0 bases and J by 10 bases, with 19 bases left in between. The CDR3, as DNA: TGTGCCAGCAGCTTGGGTCAGGGGTTGAATGGCGGAAAACTGTTTTTT. Its protein product is CASSLGQGLNGGKLFF.

The chain uses TRBV28 and TRBJ2-7, with D possibly being TRBD2 (5 bases). V was pared by 9 bases and J by 0 bases, with 12 bases between. This CDR3 has 13 residues. Germline-derived CDR1 and CDR2 are MDHEN and SYDVKM. The CDR3: CASLALLSYEQYF. The CDR3 DNA sequence: TGTGCCAGTCTAGCCCTTCTCTCCTACGAGCAGTACTTC.